This T cell receptor beta chain comes out of a study of shared clonotypes between healthy human individuals. Germline V gives CDR1 SNHLY, CDR2 FYNNEI. V was clipped by 0 bases and J by 5 bases, with 10 bases between them. The CDR3 consists of 14 residues. To note about this clone: At the DNA level, this CDR3 is encoded by other sequences in the same sample as well.

The assay was carried out at the deep level. In the original processing: ImmunoSEQ sequences covered only the junction and lacked quality scores; filtering therefore differed. The method was immunoSEQ multiplex PCR; TCRdb's version includes in-frame clones alone and lacks a portion of them. V and J calls and clone size are those listed in that table; D and trimming were worked out from the DNA. The sample lists over 1.5 million clones, 95% to 99% seen once, with 0.4% to 0.45% in the top ten. V usage is TRBV2 and J usage is TRBJ1-1, with D possibly TRBD1 on 6 matching bases. This receptor was taken from a man aged 25-45 years in good health. Sequenced material: naive CD4+ T cells sorted from blood. Subset indicated: CD45RA+ positively selected. CDR3 protein: CASSEAGRGTEAFF. CDR3 bases: TGTGCCAGCAGTGAAGCAGGAAGGGGGACTGAAGCTTTCTTT. The full variable domain, completed using reference TRBV2 and TRBJ1-1, is EPEVTQTPSHQVTQMGQEVILRCVPISNHLYFYWYRQILGQKVEFLVSFYNNEISEKSEIFDDQFSVERPDGSNFTLKIRSTKLEDSAMYFCASSEAGRGTEAFFGQGTRLTVV.